Shown below are 21 T cell receptor beta chains from a single sample sequenced in a study of early T cells in non-severe SARS-CoV-2 infection. TCRdb recomputed calls from the 5' RACE reads with MiXCR, one row per CDR3 protein. This table holds roughly 68,000 distinct CDR3 sequences, more than 4% found once. Sequenced input: whole blood. The source of these receptors is an adult who was a healthcare worker with PCR-confirmed SARS-CoV-2 infection or an uninfected control (not recorded which).

In this sample, this clonotype turned up a few times. This rearrangement joins TRBV11-2 to TRBJ2-2; TRBD1 agrees at 9 bases. J was trimmed by 6 bases and V by 5 bases; bases with no gene match: 4. The length of the CDR3 is 14 residues. The germline V gene has CDR1 SGHAT and CDR2 FQNNGV. The CDR3 reads CASSRDRAAGELFF. Here the CDR3 DNA reads TGTGCCAGCAGCCGGGACAGGGCGGCCGGGGAGCTGTTTTTT. Combining the CDR3 with reference TRBV11-2 and TRBJ2-2 gives the whole variable domain EAGVAQSPRYKIIEKRQSVAFWCNPISGHATLYWYQQILGQGPKLLIQFQNNGVVDDSQLPKDRFSAERLKGVDSTLKIQPAKLEDSAVYLCASSRDRAAGELFFGEGSRLTVL.

This clonotype was seen repeatedly, ten times or more. J is TRBJ2-2 and V is TRBV5-4; either TRBD1 or TRBD2 may supply D (5 bases each). This CDR3 contains 15 residues. The V and J ends lost 2 bases and 0 bases respectively, with 8 bases between them. The germline CDR1 and CDR2 sequences are SGHNT and YYREEE (reference sequence). CDR3: CASSLPGPNTGELFF. The CDR3 coding sequence is TGTGCCAGCAGCTTACCGGGACCGAACACCGGGGAGCTGTTTTTT.

This clonotype was recorded many times. The chain carries TRBV12-3 or TRBV12-4 and TRBJ1-3, with D perhaps matching TRBD1 (5 bases). The ends were cut back, 3 bases at V and 2 bases at J, with 8 bases in the middle. This CDR3 is 14 amino acids long. CDR3 bases: TGTGCCAGCAGTTTGACAGAGGCTGGAAACACCATATATTTT. It codes for CASSLTEAGNTIYF.

This clonotype was observed a handful of times. The gene calls are TRBV11-2 and TRBJ2-7; TRBD1 matches at 9 bases. Trimming removed 1 base from V and 3 bases from J; junction bases left unmatched: 1. The CDR3 sequence is 14 residues long. Germline CDR1 and CDR2: SGHAT and FQNNGV. CDR3 in DNA: TGTGCCAGCAGCTTAGTGGGACAGGGCTACGAGCAGTACTTC. This codes for CASSLVGQGYEQYF.

This clonotype was counted many times. The chain has TRBV12-3 or TRBV12-4 and TRBJ2-7; 10 bases map to TRBD2. The CDR3 has 15 residues. The ends lost 6 bases at V and 3 bases at J; junction bases unmatched: 8. In nucleotides, the CDR3 is TGTGCCAGCAGAACCGGGACTAGCGAGGACTACGAGCAGTACTTC. Protein: CASRTGTSEDYEQYF.

This clonotype was seen at least ten times. For the CDR3, the DNA is TGTGCCAGCAGCTTTTTTCTGGCTAATTCACCCCTCCACTTT. It is translated as CASSFFLANSPLHF. The chain joins TRBV11-2 to TRBJ1-6; D not certain. The V gene lost 3 bases and the J gene lost 6 bases, with 9 bases spanning the gap. The CDR3 loop spans 14 amino acids. Looked up from germline, CDR1 is SGHAT and CDR2 is FQNNGV.

This clonotype appeared many times. This sequence joins TRBV5-6 and TRBJ2-3; 8 positions match TRBD2. Germline CDR1 is SGHDT and CDR2 is YYEEEE. The CDR3 covers 15 residues. V was pared by 3 bases and J by 4 bases, with 7 bases of the junction left unmatched. The CDR3 coding sequence is TGTGCCAGCAGCTGGGCCCAGCGGGAGTCAGATACGCAGTATTTT. Its protein product is CASSWAQRESDTQYF. The full variable domain, its missing parts supplied by reference TRBV5-6 and TRBJ2-3, is DAGVTQSPTHLIKTRGQQVTLRCSPKSGHDTVSWYQQALGQGPQFIFQYYEEEERQRGNFPDRFSGHQFPNYSSELNVNALLLGDSALYLCASSWAQRESDTQYFGPGTRLTVL.

The chain combines TRBV7-8 with TRBJ2-1; 9 bases are a match to TRBD1. This CDR3 comprises 19 residues. V lost 3 bases and J lost 5; bases outside the gene matches: 17. Germline-derived CDR1 and CDR2 are SGHVS and FQNEAQ. The CDR3 DNA is TGTGCCAGCAGCTTCGGGACAGGGATGAGGAGCAACGGTCACAATGAGCAGTTCTTC. It encodes CASSFGTGMRSNGHNEQFF.

This clonotype has a handful of counts. J is TRBJ2-1 and V is TRBV24-1; 8 bases fit TRBD2. The CDR3 has 17 residues. Germline lookup yields CDR1 KGHDR and CDR2 SFDVKD. V lost 2 bases to trimming and J lost 6 bases; unmatched junction nucleotides: 11. The CDR3, as DNA: TGTGCCACCAGTGATTCCCGGGCGGGGGGCACCATCAATGAGCAGTTCTTC. This encodes CATSDSRAGGTINEQFF.

V is TRBV11-2 and J is TRBJ1-4; the D gene is possibly TRBD1 (5 bases). The CDR3 consists of 13 residues. The V and J ends lost 5 bases and 10 bases respectively, with 14 bases between them. Germline CDR1 reads SGHAT; CDR2 reads FQNNGV. DNA of the CDR3: TGTGCCAGCAGCCTAGCGGGCCAGGGAAAACTGTTTTTT. It encodes CASSLAGQGKLFF. Full variable domain (rest looked up from reference TRBV11-2 and TRBJ1-4): EAGVAQSPRYKIIEKRQSVAFWCNPISGHATLYWYQQILGQGPKLLIQFQNNGVVDDSQLPKDRFSAERLKGVDSTLKIQPAKLEDSAVYLCASSLAGQGKLFFGSGTQLSVL.

This clonotype was observed a handful of times. The chain joins TRBV5-6 to TRBJ1-1; no clear D gene. Germline CDR1 SGHDT, CDR2 YYEEEE. Trimming stripped 2 bases from V and 0 bases from J, with 5 bases between. The CDR3 consists of 13 residues. This CDR3 reads CASSFFMNTEAFF. The CDR3 DNA follows: TGTGCCAGCAGCTTTTTTATGAACACTGAAGCTTTCTTT.

Worth noting for this clonotype: The junction and the germline gene differ at one end; a read error may be behind it. This chain uses TRBV11-2 with TRBJ2-3; TRBD1 aligns across 12 bases. CDR1 and CDR2 from the germline V gene are SGHAT and FQNNGV. CDR3 length equals 14 residues. The CDR3 DNA is TGTGCCGGCAGCCCGGGACAGGGGGCGGGTACGCAGTATTTT. Residues: CAGSPGQGAGTQYF. Looking up the rest from reference TRBV11-2 and TRBJ2-3 gives the full variable domain: EAGVAQSPRYKIIEKRQSVAFWCNPISGHATLYWYQQILGQGPKLLIQFQNNGVVDDSQLPKDRFSAERLKGVDSTLKIQPAKLEDSAVYLCAGSPGQGAGTQYFGPGTRLTVL.

The chain combines TRBV7-3 with TRBJ2-2; 8 nucleotides match TRBD2. Per the germline V gene, CDR1 is SGHTA and CDR2 is FQGTGA. Losses at the gene ends were 5 bases for V and 4 bases for J; bases not matched to a gene: 15. The length of the CDR3 is 18 residues. CDR3 sequence: CASSPRRTVGGGTGELFF. CDR3 bases: TGTGCCAGCAGCCCCCGCCGGACAGTCGGGGGGGGCACCGGGGAGCTGTTTTTT.

In this sample, this clonotype turned up many times. V gene TRBV10-1 combines with J gene TRBJ2-3; a possible D gene is TRBD1 (5 bases). Germline lookup yields CDR1 WNHNN and CDR2 SYGVQD (reference sequence). The CDR3 runs 15 residues. V dropped 0 bases and J dropped 0 bases, with 7 bases sitting between them. CDR3 in amino acids: CASSESSGSTDTQYF. In nucleotides, the CDR3 is TGCGCCAGCAGTGAGTCGTCAGGGAGCACAGATACGCAGTATTTT.

Many counts were recorded for this clonotype. V gene TRBV7-9 combines with J gene TRBJ2-1; D perhaps matches TRBD2 (6 bases). Germline CDR1 is SEHNR and CDR2 is FQNEAQ (reference sequence). The CDR3 is 14 amino acids. V gave up 4 bases and J gave up 7 bases, with 14 bases separating them. The CDR3 is CASSWGEQGNEQFF. The CDR3 DNA reads as TGTGCCAGCAGCTGGGGGGAGCAGGGTAATGAGCAGTTCTTC.

As for this clonotype: Given a much more abundant clone one base away, this may be a read error. The chain has TRBV29-1 and TRBJ2-1, with D hard to call. CDR3 length: 11 residues. Germline CDR1 is SQVTM and CDR2 is ANQGSEA. Deletions cut 5 bases from V and 8 bases from J, with 10 bases between. The CDR3 sequence is CSVFPLDEQFF. The CDR3 DNA sequence: TGCAGCGTTTTCCCCCTCGATGAGCAGTTCTTC.

This clonotype showed up many times. The V and J genes are TRBV12-3 or TRBV12-4 and TRBJ2-1; D not resolved. The CDR3 is 15 residues long. Trimming stripped 3 bases from V and 9 bases from J, with 18 bases between. CDR3 residues: CASSFHRALGREQFF. CDR3 DNA: TGTGCCAGCAGTTTCCACCGGGCTCTCGGGCGTGAGCAGTTCTTC.

This clonotype was seen only a few times. The junction departs from germline at one end; a sequencing error may be responsible. V usage is TRBV4-2 and J usage is TRBJ1-1; D not certain. Germline values: CDR1 LGHNA, CDR2 YNFKEQ. This CDR3 has 13 residues. In DNA, the CDR3 is TGTGCCAGCAGCCAAGCTGGGAACACTGAAGTTTTCTTT. It translates to CASSQAGNTEVFF.

This chain connects TRBV27 to TRBJ2-7; weak D call: TRBD1 (6 bases). The germline V and J ends were trimmed by 5 bases and 3 bases, with 11 bases remaining between them. CDR3 length equals 13 residues. Germline V gene sequence: CDR1 MNHEY, CDR2 SMNVEV (reference sequence). The DNA of the CDR3 is TGTGCCAGCAGTCGACGACAGGACTACGAGCAGTACTTC. Amino acids: CASSRRQDYEQYF.

This clonotype was seen ten or more times. CDR3 sequence reads: CASSPSPGRGTEAFF. The CDR3 nucleotides are TGTGCCAGCAGCCCGAGCCCAGGGCGGGGGACTGAAGCTTTCTTT. The chain has TRBV7-9 and TRBJ1-1, with D tentatively TRBD1 (5 bases). Trimming took off 5 bases at V and 5 bases at J, with 18 bases between the two ends. The CDR3 is made up of 15 amino acids. Germline V gene sequence: CDR1 SEHNR, CDR2 FQNEAQ (reference sequence).

This clonotype was recorded many times. The chain carries TRBV4-1 and TRBJ2-7; possible D gene TRBD2, 6 bases. Germline values: CDR1 MGHRA, CDR2 YSYEKL. This CDR3 comprises 18 residues. The ends were cut back, 0 bases at V and 2 bases at J, with 20 bases in the middle. Here the CDR3 reads CASSQEGVGASVAYEQYF. CDR3 DNA: TGCGCCAGCAGCCAAGAAGGGGTCGGGGCTAGCGTAGCCTACGAGCAGTACTTC.